The clone carrying this T cell receptor beta chain came up a few times. Its antigen is undetermined. Cultured CD4+ T cell DNA was sequenced using the Oncomine TCR Beta short-read assay. TCRdb re-called the PCR reads with MiXCR, one entry per CDR3 protein. The sample has roughly 13,000 distinct CDR3 sequences, under 75% seen once. The data derive from a study of vaccination and CD4 T cells after COVID-19. The wider study: Recovered patients in the cohort numbered six men and four women, two of them Hispanic. Stimulation of the cells used overlapping spike peptide pools from SARS-CoV-2 and from the common cold coronaviruses HCoV-NL63, HCoV-OC43 and HCoV-229E.

Germline V gene sequence: CDR1 MNHEY, CDR2 SVGEGT. This CDR3 region has 13 residues. Trimming took 6 bases from V and 5 from J; bases not matched to a gene: 6. Noted treatment: approximately nine-day PBMC culture with coronavirus spike peptide pools or control peptides (ViraFEST assay). In the ViraFEST assay, peptide-pool expansion preceded TCR sequencing of expanded clonotypes. This chain uses TRBV6-2 or TRBV6-3 with TRBJ2-5; TRBD2 matches at 7 bases. This clonotype originated in a human donor who had recovered from COVID-19. The source material was CD4+ T cells from blood, cultured in vitro. CDR3 region: CASSGIAGETQYF. The CDR3 DNA reads as TGTGCCAGCAGCGGGATAGCGGGCGAGACCCAGTACTTC.